The clone carrying this TCR beta chain is classed as medium-sized. Its specificity is unknown. This sample stems from a study of T cells after posttransplantation cyclophosphamide. Here immunoSEQ multiplex PCR was the method, and the copy in TCRdb shows in-frame clones only, minus some. The data show 7,000 to 9,000 clones, with none appearing a single time. There are 17 residues in the CDR3. Trimming took 0 bases from V and 2 from J; bases not matched to a gene: 8. Germline V gives CDR1 SGHTS, CDR2 YDEGEE. Broader study findings: Skin or GI-infiltrating T cells shared few TRB sequences with blood. Recipient CMV seropositivity and CMV reactivation strongly tracked TRB clonality. Later post-transplant blood repertoires were often dominated by donor CD8+ memory clones.

Busulfan-fludarabine conditioning, marrow transplant, and cyclophosphamide on days +3 and +4 were administered. The TCR comes from a young adult male patient who received an allogeneic stem cell transplant from an unrelated donor, was CMV-positive, and had acute and chronic GVHD. A subset of T cells may come from the graft donor. V and J are TRBV5-8 and TRBJ2-1, with TRBD1 identical over 7 bases. The sample was PBMCs, taken after allogeneic stem cell transplant with posttransplant cyclophosphamide. Written as DNA, the CDR3 is TGTGCCAGCAGCTTGGCTCTTTGGACAGGAGCCTACAATGAGCAGTTCTTC. Residues: CASSLALWTGAYNEQFF. Combining the CDR3 with reference TRBV5-8 and TRBJ2-1 gives the whole variable domain EAGVTQSPTHLIKTRGQQATLRCSPISGHTSVYWYQQALGLGLQFLLWYDEGEERNRGNFPPRFSGRQFPNYSSELNVNALELEDSALYLCASSLALWTGAYNEQFFGPGTRLTVL.